These T cell receptor beta chains were read from a single sample in a study of shared clonotypes between healthy human individuals. Clones were sequenced by immunoSEQ multiplex PCR, and TCRdb holds only the in-frame ones, with some missing. Counted here are over a million clones, approximately 80% occurring once; the ten biggest clones make up roughly 0.62%. The sample was memory CD4+ T cells from PBMCs. The source is a man aged 18 to 29 in good health. Some clones in this sample may be carry-over from other donors' samples. CDR3s include the opening cysteine and the closing phenylalanine or tryptophan. D genes are given only for firm matches. Size is omitted from some rows. Given values are once, few, many or a class for expanded clones.

J	size	V	length	D	CDR3	DNA
TRBJ2-1	.	TRBV5-1	18	TRBD2	CASSLGGPAGGSYNEQFF	TGCGCCAGCAGCTTGGGCGGTCCAGCGGGAGGTTCCTACAATGAGCAGTTCTTC
TRBJ2-7	.	TRBV4-1	16	TRBD2	CASSQDLGRVSNEQYF	TGCGCCAGCAGCCAAGATCTGGGGAGGGTTTCAAACGAGCAGTACTTC
TRBJ1-4	.	TRBV6-1	13	.	CASQDRANEKLFF	TGTGCCAGCCAGGATCGAGCTAATGAAAAACTGTTTTTT
TRBJ2-1	.	TRBV6-1	14	TRBD1	CASSPRTGNNEQFF	TGTGCCAGCAGTCCTCGGACAGGGAACAATGAGCAGTTCTTC
TRBJ2-7	.	TRBV20-1	11	.	CSASRGYEQYF	TGCAGTGCTAGCCGGGGGTACGAGCAGTACTTC
TRBJ1-2	.	TRBV6-1	12	.	CASSWEGSGYTF	TGTGCCAGCAGTTGGGAGGGAAGCGGCTACACCTTC
TRBJ2-7	.	TRBV28	15	TRBD1	CASSLPGTGTYEQYF	TGTGCCAGCAGTTTACCCGGGACAGGAACCTACGAGCAGTACTTC
TRBJ2-2	.	TRBV5-1	16	TRBD1	CASQGQGATNTGELFF	TGCGCCAGCCAAGGACAGGGGGCGACGAACACCGGGGAGCTGTTTTTT
TRBJ2-7	.	TRBV11-2	15	TRBD2	CASSQISGRLYEQYF	TGTGCCAGCAGCCAAATTAGCGGGAGACTGTACGAGCAGTACTTC
TRBJ1-2	.	TRBV20-1	9	.	CSVEEGYTF	TGCAGCGTGGAGGAGGGGTACACCTTC
TRBJ2-4	.	TRBV10-1	16	TRBD1	CASSDYGQGAKNIQYF	TGCGCCAGCAGTGATTACGGACAGGGGGCTAAAAACATTCAGTACTTC
TRBJ2-5	.	TRBV30	13	.	CAWSVAGVETQYF	TGTGCCTGGAGTGTGGCAGGGGTGGAGACCCAGTACTTC
TRBJ2-5	.	TRBV6-5	14	.	CASSYPGKGETQYF	TGTGCCAGCAGTTACCCCGGGAAGGGAGAGACCCAGTACTTC
TRBJ2-3	few	TRBV9	13	.	CASTAARTDTQYF	TGTGCCAGCACGGCAGCACGCACAGATACGCAGTATTTT
TRBJ1-5	.	TRBV5-1	13	TRBD1	CASSTTGDRPQHF	TGCGCCAGCAGCACGACAGGGGATCGGCCCCAGCATTTT
TRBJ2-7	.	TRBV6-6	12	.	CASSTPSLEQYF	TGTGCCAGCAGTACACCGTCCCTCGAGCAGTACTTC
TRBJ2-2	.	TRBV5-1	14	.	CASILDPNTGELFF	TGCGCCAGCATCCTCGACCCGAACACCGGGGAGCTGTTTTTT
TRBJ2-7	.	TRBV5-4	15	TRBD2	CASSLGLAGVGEQYF	TGTGCCAGCAGCTTGGGACTAGCGGGAGTAGGCGAGCAGTACTTC
TRBJ1-2	many	TRBV6-5	14	.	CASSYGQLLYGYTF	TGTGCCAGCAGTTACGGACAGCTTCTCTATGGCTACACCTTC
TRBJ1-1	.	TRBV30	11	.	CAWSWGGWAFF	TGTGCCTGGAGTTGGGGGGGGTGGGCTTTCTTT
TRBJ2-5	.	TRBV7-9	14	.	CASRPIQGMETQYF	TGTGCCAGCAGACCTATACAGGGAATGGAGACCCAGTACTTC
TRBJ2-2	.	TRBV5-6	16	.	CASSLGRGLGTGELFF	TGTGCCAGCAGCCTGGGCAGGGGCCTGGGCACCGGGGAGCTGTTTTTT
TRBJ1-5	.	TRBV6-6	15	.	CASSYRAQGEQPQHF	TGTGCCAGCAGTTATAGGGCACAGGGTGAGCAGCCCCAGCATTTT
TRBJ1-1	few	TRBV4-1	13	.	CASSQDVGTEAFF	TGCGCCAGCAGCCAAGATGTCGGCACTGAAGCTTTCTTT
TRBJ1-1	.	TRBV28	15	TRBD1	CASRWAGGGGTEAFF	TGTGCCAGCAGGTGGGCAGGGGGAGGAGGCACTGAAGCTTTCTTT
TRBJ1-2	.	TRBV23-1	15	TRBD1	CASSQPGQGSDGYTF	TGCGCCAGCAGTCAACCCGGACAGGGGAGCGATGGCTACACCTTC
TRBJ2-7	.	TRBV28	12	TRBD1	CASGDSFYEQYF	TGTGCCAGCGGGGACAGTTTCTACGAGCAGTACTTC
TRBJ2-1	.	TRBV7-9	14	TRBD2	CASSFWTSGNEQFF	TGTGCCAGCAGCTTTTGGACTAGCGGCAATGAGCAGTTCTTC
TRBJ2-4	.	TRBV28	15	.	CASSPPGTLGNIQYF	TGTGCCAGCAGTCCCCCCGGGACGTTAGGGAACATTCAGTACTTC
TRBJ2-7	.	TRBV14	16	TRBD1	CASSQDLGQGASEQYF	TGTGCCAGCAGCCAAGATCTGGGACAGGGGGCTTCCGAGCAGTACTTC
TRBJ2-3	once	TRBV29-1	11	.	CSGGTPDTQYF	TGCAGCGGTGGGACTCCAGATACGCAGTATTTT
TRBJ1-5	.	TRBV15	16	.	CATSRETVLLNQPQHF	TGTGCCACCAGCAGAGAGACAGTGCTACTTAATCAGCCCCAGCATTTT
TRBJ2-7	.	TRBV7-8	14	.	CASSPEESTYEQYF	TGTGCCAGCAGCCCAGAGGAGTCTACCTACGAGCAGTACTTC
TRBJ1-5	.	TRBV6-1	15	.	CASSSWGQVGQPQHF	TGTGCCAGCAGTTCATGGGGTCAGGTAGGTCAGCCCCAGCATTTT
TRBJ2-7	.	TRBV29-1	14	.	CSIAPGSPTAEQYF	TGCAGCATCGCGCCGGGGTCTCCTACCGCCGAGCAGTACTTC
TRBJ2-2	.	TRBV29-1	16	TRBD2	CSVEASGLAGTGELFF	TGCAGCGTCGAAGCGTCGGGACTAGCGGGAACCGGGGAGCTGTTTTTT
TRBJ2-1	.	TRBV19	16	.	CASSVLSAGWDNEQFF	TGTGCCAGTAGTGTCCTCTCCGCGGGCTGGGACAATGAGCAGTTCTTC
TRBJ2-1	.	TRBV5-6	16	.	CASSPRGARGGNEQFF	TGTGCCAGCAGCCCCCGGGGGGCCCGAGGGGGAAATGAGCAGTTCTTC
TRBJ2-3	.	TRBV29-1	14	.	CSVAGEGGTDTQYF	TGCAGCGTTGCCGGAGAGGGGGGGACAGATACGCAGTATTTT
TRBJ2-7	.	TRBV29-1	13	.	CSVVSSASYEQYF	TGCAGCGTTGTGAGTAGCGCCTCCTACGAGCAGTACTTC